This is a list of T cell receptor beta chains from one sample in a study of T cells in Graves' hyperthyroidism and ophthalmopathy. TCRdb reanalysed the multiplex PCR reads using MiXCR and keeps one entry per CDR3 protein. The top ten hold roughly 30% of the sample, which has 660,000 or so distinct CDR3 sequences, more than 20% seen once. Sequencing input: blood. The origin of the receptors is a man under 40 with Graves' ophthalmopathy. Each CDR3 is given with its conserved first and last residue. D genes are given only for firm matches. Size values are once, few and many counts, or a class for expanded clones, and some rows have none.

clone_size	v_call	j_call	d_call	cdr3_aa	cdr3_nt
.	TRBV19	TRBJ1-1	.	CASRRNPGNTEAFF	TGTGCCAGTAGACGTAACCCAGGAAACACTGAAGCTTTCTTT
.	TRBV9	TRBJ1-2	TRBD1	CASSVTRQGLDGYTF	TGTGCCAGCAGCGTGACTAGACAGGGTTTGGATGGCTACACCTTC
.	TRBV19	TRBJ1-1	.	CASSIGLVGENTEAFF	TGTGCCAGTAGTATAGGTCTAGTAGGGGAAAACACTGAAGCTTTCTTT
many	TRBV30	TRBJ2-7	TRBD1	CAWRTGASYEQYF	TGTGCCTGGAGAACAGGGGCCTCCTACGAGCAGTACTTC
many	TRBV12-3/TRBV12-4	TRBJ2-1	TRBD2	CASSLAGREVKFF	TGTGCCAGCAGTTTAGCGGGACGGGAGGTGAAGTTCTTC
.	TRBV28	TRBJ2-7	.	CASTPGSIYEQYF	TGTGCCAGCACCCCGGGATCCATCTACGAGCAGTACTTC
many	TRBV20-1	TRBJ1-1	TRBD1	CSARPLDRGDTEAFF	TGCAGTGCTAGACCCTTAGACAGGGGGGACACTGAAGCTTTCTTT
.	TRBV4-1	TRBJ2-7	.	CASTPGMGSYEQYF	TGCGCCAGCACCCCAGGGATGGGGTCCTACGAGCAGTACTTC
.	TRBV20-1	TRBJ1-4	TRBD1	CSARDAGGKLFF	TGCAGTGCTAGAGACGCAGGGGGGAAACTGTTTTTT
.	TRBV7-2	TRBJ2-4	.	CASSPRGGGLAKNIQYF	TGTGCCAGCAGCCCTAGGGGGGGGGGATTAGCCAAAAACATTCAGTACTTC
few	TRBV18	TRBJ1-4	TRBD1	CASSPRLGTGNEKLFF	TGTGCCAGCTCACCTAGACTCGGGACAGGAAATGAAAAACTGTTTTTT
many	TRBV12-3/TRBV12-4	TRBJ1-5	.	CASRFSGVGGSQHF	TGTGCCAGCAGATTTAGCGGAGTCGGGGGGTCCCAGCATTTT
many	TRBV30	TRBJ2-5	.	CAWRSGRNQETQYF	TGTGCCTGGAGATCGGGACGGAACCAAGAGACCCAGTACTTC
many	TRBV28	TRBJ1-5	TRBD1	CASRPGGLNQPQHF	TGTGCCAGCAGGCCAGGGGGCCTCAATCAGCCCCAGCATTTT
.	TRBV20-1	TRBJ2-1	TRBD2	CSARTSGRSGEQFF	TGCAGTGCCAGGACTAGCGGGAGATCTGGTGAGCAGTTCTTC
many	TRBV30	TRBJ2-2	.	CAWRGMGANTGELFF	TGTGCCTGGAGGGGCATGGGGGCGAACACCGGGGAGCTGTTTTTT
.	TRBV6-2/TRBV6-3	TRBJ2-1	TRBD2	CASIPSGTSTPNEQFF	TGTGCCAGCATTCCCTCCGGGACTAGTACACCCAATGAGCAGTTCTTC
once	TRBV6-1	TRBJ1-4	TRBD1	CASRDRGREKLFF	TGTGCCAGCCGGGACAGGGGGCGAGAAAAACTGTTTTTT
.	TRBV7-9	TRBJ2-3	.	CASSPPPSTDTQYF	TGTGCCAGCAGCCCACCCCCGAGCACAGATACGCAGTATTTT
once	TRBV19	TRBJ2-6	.	CASGDSGGSGANVLTF	TGTGCCAGTGGGGACTCCGGGGGCTCTGGGGCCAACGTCCTGACTTTC
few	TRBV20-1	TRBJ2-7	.	CSAWTDTYEQYF	TGCAGTGCTTGGACAGATACCTACGAGCAGTACTTC
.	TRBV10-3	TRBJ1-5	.	CAISYGVGAQQPQHF	TGTGCCATCAGTTACGGGGTGGGGGCCCAACAGCCCCAACATTTT
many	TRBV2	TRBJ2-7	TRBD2	CASNQLAGSYEQYF	TGTGCCAGCAACCAACTAGCGGGGTCCTACGAGCAGTACTTC
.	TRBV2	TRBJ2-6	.	CASRSELSGANVLTF	TGTGCCAGCAGGTCGGAGCTCTCTGGGGCCAACGTCCTGACTTTC
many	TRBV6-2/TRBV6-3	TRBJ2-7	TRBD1	CASNRWDRDYEQYF	TGTGCCAGCAACAGGTGGGACAGGGACTACGAGCAGTACTTC
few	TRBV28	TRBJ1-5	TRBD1	CASGGTGLNQPQHF	TGTGCCAGCGGGGGGACAGGGCTCAATCAGCCCCAGCATTTT
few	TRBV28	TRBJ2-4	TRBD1	CASSPWETGPMADIQYF	TGTGCCAGCAGCCCTTGGGAGACAGGGCCGATGGCGGACATTCAGTACTTC
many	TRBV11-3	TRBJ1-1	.	CASSYMGRAFF	TGTGCCAGCAGCTACATGGGAAGAGCTTTCTTT
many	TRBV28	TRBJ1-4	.	CASSSGHRNEKLFF	TGTGCCAGCAGTTCAGGACACCGAAATGAAAAACTGTTTTTT
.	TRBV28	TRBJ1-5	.	CASSLDLGDQPQHF	TGTGCCAGCAGTTTAGATCTCGGAGATCAGCCCCAGCATTTT
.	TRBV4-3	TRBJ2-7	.	CASSQTPLYEQYF	TGCGCCAGCAGCCAAACCCCCCTCTACGAGCAGTACTTC
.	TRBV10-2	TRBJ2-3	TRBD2	CASSESGLADDTDTQYF	TGCGCCAGCAGTGAGTCGGGGCTAGCGGATGACACAGATACGCAGTATTTT
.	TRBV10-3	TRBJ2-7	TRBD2	CAISDRRTSGSYEQYF	TGTGCCATCAGTGATCGTCGGACTAGCGGTTCCTACGAGCAGTACTTC
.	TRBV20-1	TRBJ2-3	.	CSASRPTSTDTQYF	TGCAGTGCTAGTCGACCCACTAGCACAGATACGCAGTATTTT
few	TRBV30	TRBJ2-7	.	CAWSVGGGPYEQYF	TGTGCCTGGAGTGTAGGGGGGGGGCCCTACGAGCAGTACTTC
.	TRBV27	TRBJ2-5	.	CASSLAGTGLAGNEETQYF	TGTGCCAGCAGTCTTGCCGGGACAGGCCTAGCGGGAAACGAAGAGACCCAGTACTTC
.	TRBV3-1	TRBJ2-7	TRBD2	CASSQMGQSGGYEQYF	TGTGCCAGCAGCCAAATGGGGCAAAGCGGGGGCTACGAGCAGTACTTC
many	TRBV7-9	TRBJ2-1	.	CASSPPSAGVGEQFF	TGTGCCAGCAGTCCCCCGTCGGCCGGGGTGGGTGAGCAGTTCTTC
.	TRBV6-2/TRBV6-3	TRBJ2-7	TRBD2	CASSSRTSGRNGREQYF	TGTGCCAGCAGTTCGCGGACTAGCGGGAGGAATGGTCGGGAGCAGTACTTC
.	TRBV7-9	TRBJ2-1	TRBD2	CASSPTSGIGDEQFF	TGCGCCAGCAGCCCGACTAGCGGGATCGGCGATGAGCAGTTCTTC
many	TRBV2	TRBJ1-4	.	CASSRDGQRSEKLFF	TGTGCCAGCAGTCGGGACGGTCAGAGGAGTGAAAAACTGTTTTTT
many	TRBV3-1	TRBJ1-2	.	CASSPGPPYGYTF	TGTGCCAGCAGCCCGGGACCTCCCTATGGCTACACCTTC
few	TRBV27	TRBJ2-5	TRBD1	CASQTGGLPQYF	TGTGCCAGTCAGACAGGGGGCCTACCCCAGTACTTC
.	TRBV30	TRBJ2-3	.	CAWSVIFGTDTQYF	TGTGCCTGGAGTGTTATTTTCGGGACAGATACGCAGTATTTT
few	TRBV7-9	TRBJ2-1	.	CASSLGGGISYNEQFF	TGTGCCAGCAGCTTAGGAGGCGGGATTTCCTACAATGAGCAGTTCTTC
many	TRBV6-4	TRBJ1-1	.	CASSLATGPSTEAFF	TGTGCCAGCAGTCTCGCGACAGGCCCCTCCACTGAAGCTTTCTTT
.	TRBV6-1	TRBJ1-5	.	CASSVIGSPFDQPQHF	TGTGCCAGCAGTGTTATAGGCAGCCCCTTTGATCAGCCCCAGCATTTT
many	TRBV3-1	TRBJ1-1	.	CASSRSGGGEAFF	TGTGCCAGCAGCAGGTCAGGCGGCGGGGAAGCTTTCTTT
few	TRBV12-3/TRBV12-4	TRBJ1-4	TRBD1	CASSLKRAQGAGEKLFF	TGTGCCAGCAGTCTGAAAAGGGCACAGGGGGCAGGTGAAAAACTGTTTTTT
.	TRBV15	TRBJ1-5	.	CATEPTGRGNQPQHF	TGTGCCACCGAACCTACAGGGAGGGGCAATCAGCCCCAGCATTTT
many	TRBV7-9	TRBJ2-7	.	CASSSPGRAYEQYF	TGTGCCAGCAGCTCACCGGGACGCGCCTACGAGCAGTACTTC
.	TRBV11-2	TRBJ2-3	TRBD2	CASSLGGGSQDTQYF	TGTGCCAGCAGCCTCGGCGGGGGGAGTCAAGATACGCAGTATTTT
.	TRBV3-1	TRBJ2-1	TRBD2	CASSQDSPLAGGGNEQFF	TGTGCCAGCAGCCAAGATTCCCCGCTAGCGGGAGGAGGAAATGAGCAGTTCTTC